This is a list of T cell receptor beta chains from one sample in a study of a mutant IDH1 vaccine in newly diagnosed glioma. TCRdb keeps only in-frame clones here, not all; method: immunoSEQ multiplex PCR. Among about 10,000 clones listed, around 85% were seen once. Which antigens these TCRs recognize remains unknown. Sample: PBMCs, taken from a glioma patient whose treatment included an IDH1 peptide vaccine. Receptor source: a man between 25 and 39 years old with glioma. Each CDR3 is given with its conserved first and last residue. The D gene is left open where the match is weak.

D gene	V gene	J gene	CDR3 protein
.	TRBV27	TRBJ2-7	CASSRYQGPYEQYF
.	TRBV7-9	TRBJ2-1	CASSPRTFTDEQFF
TRBD2	TRBV7-2	TRBJ2-1	CASSPVAGAPDEQFF
.	TRBV6-1	TRBJ2-1	CASKKEHGEQFF
TRBD1	TRBV27	TRBJ2-1	CASSPWTGGWNEQFF
.	TRBV2	TRBJ1-5	CASRMTPYQPQHF
TRBD2	TRBV4-1	TRBJ2-1	CASSQVEAGGYNEQFF
.	TRBV5-8	TRBJ1-2	CASSLRGLSGYTF
.	TRBV7-6	TRBJ1-2	CASSLIATGGGGYTF
.	TRBV19	TRBJ1-2	CASTIGGDGYTF
.	TRBV18	TRBJ2-3	CASSPPRARGGTDTQYF
TRBD1	TRBV14	TRBJ2-1	CASSPIPLGTGLDEQFF
TRBD1	TRBV18	TRBJ1-2	CASSPNSGTGGGYGYTF
.	TRBV14	TRBJ1-1	CASPPKWEGTEAFF
.	TRBV5-1	TRBJ1-1	CASSLVQGSEAFF
TRBD1	TRBV4-2	TRBJ1-2	CASSQVGTGYGYTF
.	TRBV5-5	TRBJ1-5	CASSSSVGNQPQHF
TRBD2	TRBV5-4	TRBJ2-2	CASSLADLGGSLTGELFF
.	TRBV6-4	TRBJ1-1	CASSATVNTEAFF
.	TRBV18	TRBJ1-1	CASSPPGTWEGAFF
.	TRBV7-2	TRBJ2-2	CASSLLSVRGTGELFF
.	TRBV5-8	TRBJ1-3	CASSLAGASLSGNTIYF
.	TRBV5-1	TRBJ1-2	CASSLEPGLYDGYTF
TRBD2	TRBV5-4	TRBJ2-7	CASSLPSGRAGEQYF
.	TRBV27	TRBJ1-5	CASSLLSGQPQHF
.	TRBV25-1	TRBJ1-2	CASSEAGSYGYTF
.	TRBV21-1	TRBJ1-2	CASSARGGLDYGYTF
.	TRBV19	TRBJ1-1	CASSNLGRGNTEAFF
.	TRBV7-6	TRBJ2-3	CASSFNFPGLDTQYF
.	TRBV19	TRBJ1-1	CASSIAGRITEAFF
.	TRBV13	TRBJ2-2	CASSLGDTGELFF
TRBD1	TRBV6-1	TRBJ2-7	CASRFGDSSFMKYF
TRBD1	TRBV5-1	TRBJ2-7	CASSLVTGLTYEQYF
.	TRBV18	TRBJ1-3	CASSLSNSGNTIYF
TRBD1	TRBV27	TRBJ1-2	CASSLSTTGGGYGYTF
TRBD1	TRBV6-5	TRBJ1-2	CASSYRGQGYGYTF
.	TRBV2	TRBJ2-7	CATTLGGSSYEQYF
.	TRBV7-2	TRBJ2-7	CASSPLGGSYEQYF
.	TRBV2	TRBJ2-5	CASSGLGQETQYF
.	TRBV7-8	TRBJ1-5	CASSLAGRAEQPQHF
.	TRBV27	TRBJ2-1	CASSLLGFGGSYNEQFF
.	TRBV6-5	TRBJ2-1	CASSYLGAVSYNEQFF
TRBD1	TRBV7-2	TRBJ1-6	CASSQWGLRDRWSPLHF